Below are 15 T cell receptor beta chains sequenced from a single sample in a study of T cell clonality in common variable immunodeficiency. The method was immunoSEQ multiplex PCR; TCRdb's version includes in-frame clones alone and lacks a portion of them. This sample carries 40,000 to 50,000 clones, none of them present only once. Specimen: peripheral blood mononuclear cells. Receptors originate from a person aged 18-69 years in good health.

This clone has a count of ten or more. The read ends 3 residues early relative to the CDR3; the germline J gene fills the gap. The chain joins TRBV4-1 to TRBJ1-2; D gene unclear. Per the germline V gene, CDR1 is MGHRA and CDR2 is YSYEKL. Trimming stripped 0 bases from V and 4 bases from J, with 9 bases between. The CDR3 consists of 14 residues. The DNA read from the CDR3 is TGCGCCAGCAGCCAAGAGCCCCAGTTCTATGGC. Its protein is CASSQEPQFYG. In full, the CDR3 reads CASSQEPQFYGYTF.

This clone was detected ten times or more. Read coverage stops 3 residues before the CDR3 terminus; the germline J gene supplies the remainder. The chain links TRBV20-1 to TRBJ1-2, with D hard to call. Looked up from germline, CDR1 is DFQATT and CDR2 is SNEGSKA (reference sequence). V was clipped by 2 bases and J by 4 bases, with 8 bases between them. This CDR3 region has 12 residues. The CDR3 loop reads CSARKHPYGYTF. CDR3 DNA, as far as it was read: TGCAGTGCTAGAAAGCACCCCTATGGC.

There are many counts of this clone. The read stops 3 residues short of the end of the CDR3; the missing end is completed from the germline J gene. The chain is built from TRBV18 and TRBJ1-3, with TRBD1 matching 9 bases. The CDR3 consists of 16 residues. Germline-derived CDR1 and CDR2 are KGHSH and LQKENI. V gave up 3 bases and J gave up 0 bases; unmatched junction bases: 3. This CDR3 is CASSPGTGSSGNTIYF. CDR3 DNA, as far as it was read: TGTGCCAGCTCACCCGGGACAGGGAGCTCTGGAAACACC. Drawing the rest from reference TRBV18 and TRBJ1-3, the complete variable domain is NAGVMQNPRHLVRRRGQEARLRCSPMKGHSHVYWYRQLPEEGLKFMVYLQKENIIDESGMPKERFSAEFPKEGPSILRIQQVVRGDSAAYFCASSPGTGSSGNTIYFGEGSWLTVV.

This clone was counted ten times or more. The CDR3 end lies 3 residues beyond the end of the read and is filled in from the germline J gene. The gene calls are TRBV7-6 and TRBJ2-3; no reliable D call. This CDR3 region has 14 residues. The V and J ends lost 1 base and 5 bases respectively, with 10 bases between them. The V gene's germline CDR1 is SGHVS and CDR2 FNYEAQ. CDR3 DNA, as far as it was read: TGTGCCAGCAGCTTAGTAAGGGTGGGAGATACG. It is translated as CASSLVRVGDT. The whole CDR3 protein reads CASSLVRVGDTQYF.

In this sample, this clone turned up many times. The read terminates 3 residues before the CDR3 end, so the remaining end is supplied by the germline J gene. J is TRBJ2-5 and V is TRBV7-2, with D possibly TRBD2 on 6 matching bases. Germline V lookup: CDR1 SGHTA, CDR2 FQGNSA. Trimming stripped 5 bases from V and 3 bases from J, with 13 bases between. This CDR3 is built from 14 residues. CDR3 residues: CASSPNRGKETQYF. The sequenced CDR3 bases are TGTGCCAGCAGCCCGAATCGGGGGAAAGAGACC.

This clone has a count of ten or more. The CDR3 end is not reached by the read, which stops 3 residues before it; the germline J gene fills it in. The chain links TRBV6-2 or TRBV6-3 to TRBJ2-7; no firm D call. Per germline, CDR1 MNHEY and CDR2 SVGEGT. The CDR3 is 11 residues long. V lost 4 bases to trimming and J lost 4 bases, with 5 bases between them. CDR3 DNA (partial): TGTGCCAGCAGTTCCCAATACGAG. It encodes CASSSQYE. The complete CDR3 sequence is CASSSQYEQYF.

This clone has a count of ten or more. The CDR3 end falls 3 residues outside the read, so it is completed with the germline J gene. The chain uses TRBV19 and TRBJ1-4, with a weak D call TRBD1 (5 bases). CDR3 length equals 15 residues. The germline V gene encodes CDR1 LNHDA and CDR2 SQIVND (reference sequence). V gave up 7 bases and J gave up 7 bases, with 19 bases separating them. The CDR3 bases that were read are TGTGCCAGTACCGCAGCGACAGCATCTGGTGAAAAA. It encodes CASTAATASGEK. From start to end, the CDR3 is CASTAATASGEKLFF. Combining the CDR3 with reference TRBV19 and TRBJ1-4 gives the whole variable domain DGGITQSPKYLFRKEGQNVTLSCEQNLNHDAMYWYRQDPGQGLRLIYYSQIVNDFQKGDIAEGYSVSREKKESFPLTVTSAQKNPTAFYLCASTAATASGEKLFFGSGTQLSVL.

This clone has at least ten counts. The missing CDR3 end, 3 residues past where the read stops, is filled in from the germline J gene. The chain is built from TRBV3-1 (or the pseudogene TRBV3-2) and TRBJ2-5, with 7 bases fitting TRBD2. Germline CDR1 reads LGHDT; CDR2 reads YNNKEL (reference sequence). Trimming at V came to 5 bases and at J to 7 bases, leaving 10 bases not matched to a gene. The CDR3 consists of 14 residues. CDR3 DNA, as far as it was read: TGTGCCAGCAGCGTGACGCGGGGGAGAGGGACC. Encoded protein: CASSVTRGRGT. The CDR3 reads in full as CASSVTRGRGTQYF.

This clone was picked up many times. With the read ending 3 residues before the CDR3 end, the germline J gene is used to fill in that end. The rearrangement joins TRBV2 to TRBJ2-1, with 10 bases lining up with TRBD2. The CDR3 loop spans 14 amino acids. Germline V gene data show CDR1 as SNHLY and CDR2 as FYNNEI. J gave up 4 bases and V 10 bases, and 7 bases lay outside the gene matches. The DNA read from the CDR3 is TGTGCCACAGGCGAGACTAGCGGGTACAATGAG. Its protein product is CATGETSGYNE. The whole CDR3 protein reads CATGETSGYNEQFF. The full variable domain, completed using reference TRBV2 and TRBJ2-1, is EPEVTQTPSHQVTQMGQEVILRCVPISNHLYFYWYRQILGQKVEFLVSFYNNEISEKSEIFDDQFSVERPDGSNFTLKIRSTKLEDSAMYFCATGETSGYNEQFFGPGTRLTVL.

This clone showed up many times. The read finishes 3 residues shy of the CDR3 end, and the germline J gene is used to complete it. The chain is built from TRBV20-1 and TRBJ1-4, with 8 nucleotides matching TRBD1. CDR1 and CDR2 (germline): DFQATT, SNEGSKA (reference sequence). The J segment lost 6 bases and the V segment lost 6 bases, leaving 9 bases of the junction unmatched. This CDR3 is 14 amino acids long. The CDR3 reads CSATQTGADEKLFF. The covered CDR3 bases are TGCAGTGCCACCCAGACAGGGGCGGATGAAAAA.

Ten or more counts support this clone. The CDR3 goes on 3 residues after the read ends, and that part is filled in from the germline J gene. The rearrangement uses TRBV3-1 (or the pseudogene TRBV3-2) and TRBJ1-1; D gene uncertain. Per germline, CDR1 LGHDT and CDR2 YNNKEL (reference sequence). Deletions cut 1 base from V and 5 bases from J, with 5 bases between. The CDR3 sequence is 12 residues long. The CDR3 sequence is CASSQVSTEAFF. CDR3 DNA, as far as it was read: TGTGCCAGCAGCCAAGTATCGACTGAA.

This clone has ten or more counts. CDR3 in amino acids: CASSPTSGRNRGTQYF. CDR3 DNA, as far as it was read: TGTGCCAGCAGTCCGACTAGCGGGAGAAACCGTGGTACG. The V gene is TRBV2, the J gene TRBJ2-3, with 12 bases lining up with TRBD2. Sequencing ends 3 residues short of the CDR3 end; the germline J gene provides the rest. The CDR3 extends over 16 amino acids. CDR1 and CDR2 from the germline V gene are SNHLY and FYNNEI. V was clipped by 5 bases and J by 8 bases; unmatched bases: 11.

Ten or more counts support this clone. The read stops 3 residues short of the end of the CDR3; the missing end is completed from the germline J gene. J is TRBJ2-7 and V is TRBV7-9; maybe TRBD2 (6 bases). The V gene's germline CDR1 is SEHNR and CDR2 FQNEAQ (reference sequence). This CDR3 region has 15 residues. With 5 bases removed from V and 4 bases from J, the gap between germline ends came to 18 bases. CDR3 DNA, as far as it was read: TGTGCCAGCAGCGACGAGACTGGGGGGAGGTACGAG. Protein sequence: CASSDETGGRYE. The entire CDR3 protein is CASSDETGGRYEQYF.

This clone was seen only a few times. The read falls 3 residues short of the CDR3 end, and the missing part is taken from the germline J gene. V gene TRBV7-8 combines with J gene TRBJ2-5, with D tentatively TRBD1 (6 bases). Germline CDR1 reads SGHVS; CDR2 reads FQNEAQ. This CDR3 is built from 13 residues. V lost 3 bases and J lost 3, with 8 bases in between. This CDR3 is CASSLGHKETQYF. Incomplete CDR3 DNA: TGTGCCAGCAGCTTGGGACATAAAGAGACC.

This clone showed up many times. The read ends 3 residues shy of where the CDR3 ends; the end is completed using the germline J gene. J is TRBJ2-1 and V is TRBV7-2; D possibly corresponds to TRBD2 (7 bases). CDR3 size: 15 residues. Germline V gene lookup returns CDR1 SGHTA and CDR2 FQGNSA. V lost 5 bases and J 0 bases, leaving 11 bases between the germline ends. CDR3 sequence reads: CASSGGGLSYNEQFF. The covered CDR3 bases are TGTGCCAGCAGCGGGGGGGGCCTCTCCTACAATGAG.